This TCR beta chain was sequenced during a study of blood T cell repertoires in COVID-19. TCRdb's table, derived via immunoSEQ multiplex PCR, lists solely in-frame clones and lacks some. The sample shows 250,000 to 350,000 clones, 87% of them seen only once. Donors in Cohort 3 counted as recovered after two negative PCRs, clearance, or symptom resolution. The clonotype originates from a woman aged 40 to 50 who had recovered from COVID-19. What was sequenced was PBMCs or T cells enriched from blood (not recorded which).

The CDR3 nucleotides are TGTGCCAGCAGTCCAACAGGGGGCTCCTACTATGGCTACACCTTC. Its translation: CASSPTGGSYYGYTF. V is TRBV27 and J is TRBJ1-2, with 9 bases aligning to TRBD1. Germline V gene lookup returns CDR1 MNHEY and CDR2 SMNVEV (reference sequence). Trimming removed 5 bases from V and 3 bases from J; junction bases left unmatched: 7. The length of the CDR3 is 15 residues.